A single sample gave rise to the 10 T cell receptor beta chains below, sequenced in a study of T cell repertoires in cytomegalovirus infection. Each CDR3 protein is one row after TCRdb ran MiXCR on the reads. The top ten clones hold roughly two fifths of a sample with 450,000 to 600,000 distinct CDR3 sequences, roughly 46% of them seen once. These receptors' antigens are unknown. This material consisted of cultured PBMCs, taken from culture after CMV antigen stimulation. These receptors all stem from a human donor in good health (CMV status not recorded). Some clones in this sample may be carry-over from other donors' samples.

This chain links TRBV7-2 with TRBJ1-2, with D maybe TRBD1 (5 bases). V lost 5 bases and J 8 bases, leaving 24 bases between the germline ends. The CDR3 covers 16 residues. Germline V gene sequence: CDR1 SGHTA, CDR2 FQGNSA. The CDR3 nucleotides are TGTGCCAGCAGCCCAACCTCGGGGGGACCATCGTGGGGCTACACCTTC. This sequence encodes CASSPTSGGPSWGYTF.

This clonotype was seen a handful of times. V gene TRBV7-6 combines with J gene TRBJ2-5; a weak D match, TRBD1 (5 bases). The length of the CDR3 is 14 residues. CDR1 and CDR2 from the germline V gene are SGHVS and FNYEAQ. V was cut by 5 bases and J by 1 base, with 11 bases left in between. The CDR3 region is CASSRGHRQETQYF. The CDR3 nucleotides are TGTGCCAGCAGCAGAGGACATCGCCAAGAGACCCAGTACTTC.

This clonotype turned up a few times. The J gene is TRBJ1-1, the V gene TRBV7-8; D call uncertain. The CDR3 extends over 18 amino acids. V gave up 7 bases and J gave up 4 bases, with 28 bases separating them. Germline loops: CDR1 SGHVS, CDR2 FQNEAQ. The CDR3 sequence: CASTIRRWERVTVTEAFF. The CDR3 DNA follows: TGTGCCAGCACCATAAGAAGGTGGGAACGGGTAACGGTCACTGAAGCTTTCTTT.

Written as DNA, the CDR3 is TGTGCCAGCTCGCGCCTACCGGGACTGGGTCAAGAGGGCACTGAAGCTTTCTTT. It is translated as CASSRLPGLGQEGTEAFF. The V and J genes are TRBV18 and TRBJ1-1; D perhaps matches TRBD1 (5 bases). The germline V gene encodes CDR1 KGHSH and CDR2 LQKENI. The CDR3 covers 18 residues. V was trimmed by 6 bases and J by 4 bases, leaving 27 bases between them.

The rearrangement joins TRBV7-9 to TRBJ2-5, with 8 nucleotides matching TRBD1. The germline CDR1 and CDR2 sequences are SEHNR and FQNEAQ (reference sequence). This CDR3 spans 15 amino acids. Unmatched junction bases numbered 6, after V lost 1 base and J lost 5 bases. CDR3 protein: CASSLVGRGLETQYF. DNA for the CDR3: TGTGCCAGCAGCTTAGTCGGCAGGGGGCTCGAGACCCAGTACTTC.

V gene TRBV12-3 or TRBV12-4 combines with J gene TRBJ2-7; D unclear. Trimming took 6 bases from V and 0 from J, leaving 18 bases between them. This CDR3 region has 16 residues. CDR3 residues: CASSPLGPSSSYEQYF. The CDR3 nucleotides read TGTGCCAGCAGCCCCCTTGGGCCCTCGAGCTCCTACGAGCAGTACTTC.

The rearrangement links TRBV7-9 to TRBJ2-1, with D perhaps TRBD2 (6 bases). In germline, CDR1 is SEHNR, CDR2 FQNEAQ (reference sequence). V was shortened by 1 base and J by 7 bases, with 23 bases between the two germline ends. This CDR3 is built from 18 residues. CDR3 sequence reads: CASSLGWVGPAGNNEQFF. CDR3 sequence (DNA): TGTGCCAGCAGCTTAGGGTGGGTAGGACCGGCGGGGAATAATGAGCAGTTCTTC.

The chain recombines TRBV27 with TRBJ2-3, with D possibly being TRBD2 (5 bases). The CDR3 length is 18 residues. Trimming removed 5 bases from V and 4 bases from J, with 25 bases in between. Germline V gene data show CDR1 as MNHEY and CDR2 as SMNVEV (reference sequence). The CDR3, as DNA: TGTGCCAGCAGTCACGACTCCCGGCTAGCCGGCCCATCAGATACGCAGTATTTT. Protein product: CASSHDSRLAGPSDTQYF.

Of note for this clonotype: One base away lies a much larger clone, so this may be a sequencing read error. V usage is TRBV7-6 and J usage is TRBJ2-2; 9 bases map to TRBD1. The CDR3 is 15 amino acids. Germline CDR1 SGHVS, CDR2 FNYEAQ. The CDR3 here is CASSLTGGYTGELLF. CDR3 coding DNA: TGTGCCAGCAGCTTAACAGGGGGCTACACCGGGGAGCTGTTGTTT.

This clonotype has a handful of counts. CDR3 region: CASSPFGGEYEQYF. For the CDR3, the DNA is TGTGCCAGCAGCCCTTTTGGGGGGGAATACGAGCAGTACTTC. This sequence joins TRBV12-3 or TRBV12-4 and TRBJ2-7, with 7 bases that match TRBD2. CDR3 length equals 14 residues. V lost 6 bases and J lost 4; bases outside the gene matches: 9.